This T cell receptor (beta chain) is from a study of blood T cell repertoires in COVID-19. Study-level background: Acute-phase and convalescent COVID-19 samples originated in the United States, Italy and Spain. T cells, B-cell-depleted T cells, or PBMCs provided the cDNA or gDNA that served as material.

Per the original methods: Reference gene primer amplification in the assay estimated nucleated cell counts. Some clones are missing from TCRdb's copy, which holds only in-frame ones; the method was immunoSEQ multiplex PCR. V and J calls and clone size are copied from that table; D and trimming were computed from the DNA. The sample includes 35,000 to 50,000 clones, around 90% of them seen just once. The specimen was peripheral blood. The sequence was collected from a man aged 50-60 years with active COVID-19.

CDR3 residues: CASRGLRVADTEAFF. The CDR3 coding sequence is TGTGCCAGTAGGGGCCTCAGGGTAGCGGACACTGAAGCTTTCTTT. V gene TRBV19 combines with J gene TRBJ1-1, with D possibly TRBD1 on 5 matching bases. The germline CDR1 and CDR2 sequences are LNHDA and SQIVND (reference sequence). The CDR3 consists of 15 residues. V was trimmed by 6 bases and J by 3 bases, leaving 17 bases between them.